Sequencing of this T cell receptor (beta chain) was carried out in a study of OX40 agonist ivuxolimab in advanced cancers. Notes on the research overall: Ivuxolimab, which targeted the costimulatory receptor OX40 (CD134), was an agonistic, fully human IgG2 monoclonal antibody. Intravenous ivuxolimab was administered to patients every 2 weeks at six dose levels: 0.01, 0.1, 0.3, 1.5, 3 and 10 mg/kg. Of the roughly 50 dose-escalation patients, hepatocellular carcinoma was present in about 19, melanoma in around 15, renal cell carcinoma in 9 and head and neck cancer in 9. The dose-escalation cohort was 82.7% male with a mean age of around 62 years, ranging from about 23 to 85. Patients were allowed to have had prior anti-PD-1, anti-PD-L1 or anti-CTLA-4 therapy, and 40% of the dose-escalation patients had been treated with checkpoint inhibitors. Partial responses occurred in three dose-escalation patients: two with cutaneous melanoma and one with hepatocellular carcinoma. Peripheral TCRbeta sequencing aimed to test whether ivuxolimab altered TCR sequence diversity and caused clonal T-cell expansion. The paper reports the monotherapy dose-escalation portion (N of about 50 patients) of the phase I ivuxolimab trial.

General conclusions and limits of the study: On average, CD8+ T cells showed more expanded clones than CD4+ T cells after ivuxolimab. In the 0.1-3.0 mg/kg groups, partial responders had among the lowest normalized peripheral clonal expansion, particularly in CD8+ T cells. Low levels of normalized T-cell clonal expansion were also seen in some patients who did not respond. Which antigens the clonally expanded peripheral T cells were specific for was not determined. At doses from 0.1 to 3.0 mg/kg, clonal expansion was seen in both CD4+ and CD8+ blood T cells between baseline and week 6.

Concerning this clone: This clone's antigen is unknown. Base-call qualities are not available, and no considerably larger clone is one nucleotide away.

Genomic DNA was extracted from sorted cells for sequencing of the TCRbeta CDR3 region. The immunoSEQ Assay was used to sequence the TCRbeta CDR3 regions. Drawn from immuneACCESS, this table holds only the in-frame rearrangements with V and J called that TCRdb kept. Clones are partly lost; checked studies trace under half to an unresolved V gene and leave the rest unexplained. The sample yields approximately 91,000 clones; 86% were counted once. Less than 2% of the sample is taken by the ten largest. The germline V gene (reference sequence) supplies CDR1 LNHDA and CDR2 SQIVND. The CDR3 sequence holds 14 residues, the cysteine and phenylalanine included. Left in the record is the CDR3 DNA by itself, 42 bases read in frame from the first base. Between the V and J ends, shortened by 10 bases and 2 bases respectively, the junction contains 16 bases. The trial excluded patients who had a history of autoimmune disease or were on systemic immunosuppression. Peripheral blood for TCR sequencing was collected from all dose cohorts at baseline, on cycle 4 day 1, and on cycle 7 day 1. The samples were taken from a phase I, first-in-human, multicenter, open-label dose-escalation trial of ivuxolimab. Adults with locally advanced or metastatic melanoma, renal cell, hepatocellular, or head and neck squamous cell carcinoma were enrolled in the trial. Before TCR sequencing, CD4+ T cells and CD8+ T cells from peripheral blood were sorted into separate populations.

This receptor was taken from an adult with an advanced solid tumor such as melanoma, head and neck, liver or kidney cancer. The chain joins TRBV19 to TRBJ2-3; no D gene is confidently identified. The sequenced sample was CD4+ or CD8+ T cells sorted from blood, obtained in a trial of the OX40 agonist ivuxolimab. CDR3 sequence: CATRDRHSTDTQYF. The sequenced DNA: TGTGCCACCAGAGACCGACATTCCACAGATACGCAGTATTTT. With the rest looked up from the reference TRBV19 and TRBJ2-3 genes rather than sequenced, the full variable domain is DGGITQSPKYLFRKEGQNVTLSCEQNLNHDAMYWYRQDPGQGLRLIYYSQIVNDFQKGDIAEGYSVSREKKESFPLTVTSAQKNPTAFYLCATRDRHSTDTQYFGPGTRLTVL.